This passage covers 9 T cell receptor beta chains from one sample sequenced in a study of OX40 agonist ivuxolimab in advanced cancers. The protocol was immunoSEQ multiplex PCR, while the TCRdb copy is restricted to in-frame clones and leaves out a portion. This sample has tens of thousands of clones; roughly 84% occur once, and the top ten carry approximately 4.4%. The source was CD4+ or CD8+ T cells sorted from blood, collected in a trial of the OX40 agonist ivuxolimab. All receptors come from an adult with an advanced solid tumor such as melanoma, head and neck, liver or kidney cancer.

DNA of the CDR3: TGTGCCAGCTTCACGGTTGGTCAGCCCCAGCATTTT. It specifies CASFTVGQPQHF. V usage is TRBV6-6 and J usage is TRBJ1-5; D call uncertain. V was pared by 8 bases and J by 6 bases, with 11 bases between. Germline CDR1 is MNHNY and CDR2 is SVGAGI (reference sequence). The CDR3 is 12 residues long.

The sample holds a few counts of this clone. The chain joins TRBV10-3 to TRBJ2-5; either TRBD1 or TRBD2 may fit D (5 bases each). The CDR3 runs to 13 residues. Germline V gives CDR1 ENHRY, CDR2 SYGVKD. Trimming took off 2 bases at V and 5 bases at J, with 9 bases between the two ends. Here the CDR3 reads CAISETGTETQYF. CDR3 nucleotides: TGTGCCATCAGTGAGACGGGGACCGAGACCCAGTACTTC.

This clone was found a few times. The CDR3 sequence is CASSQQRNTEAFF. DNA for the CDR3: TGCGCCAGCAGCCAACAGCGGAACACTGAAGCTTTCTTT. V gene TRBV4-1 combines with J gene TRBJ1-1, with D unresolved. V was trimmed by 2 bases and J by 1 base, leaving 5 bases between them. The CDR3 has 13 residues. Germline CDR1 and CDR2: MGHRA and YSYEKL.

This sequence joins TRBV5-1 and TRBJ2-6, with D unresolved. From germline, CDR1 is SGHRS and CDR2 YFSETQ. V dropped 2 bases and J dropped 4 bases, with 19 bases sitting between them. This CDR3 is 18 amino acids long. CDR3 region: CASSLVSDPRVGANVLTF. CDR3 nucleotide sequence: TGCGCCAGCAGCTTAGTCTCGGACCCGCGAGTCGGGGCCAACGTCCTGACTTTC.

The chain is built from TRBV5-6 and TRBJ1-5, with D possibly matching TRBD1 (5 bases). The CDR3 covers 16 residues. Germline V CDR1 and CDR2: SGHDT, YYEEEE. Trimming took off 0 bases at V and 5 bases at J, with 15 bases between the two ends. The CDR3 bases are TGTGCCAGCAGCTTGGGTGTGGGGGGGGAGTATCAGCCCCAGCATTTT. Translated, it gives CASSLGVGGEYQPQHF.

The genes are TRBV9 and TRBJ2-7, with 9 nucleotides matching TRBD2. Looked up from germline, CDR1 is SGDLS and CDR2 is YYNGEE. V shed 0 bases, J shed 5 bases, and the junction held 6 bases outside the gene matches. This CDR3 spans 15 amino acids. The CDR3 bases are TGTGCCAGCAGCGTAGGAGGCGGGGGGGTCGACGAGCAGTACTTC. This sequence encodes CASSVGGGGVDEQYF.

The rearrangement uses TRBV5-1 and TRBJ2-4, with D uncertain. V was cut by 0 bases and J by 3 bases, with 10 bases left in between. Germline CDR1 is SGHRS and CDR2 is YFSETQ. This CDR3 is 15 amino acids long. The DNA for the CDR3 is TGCGCCAGCAGCTTGGCCACGGGTAACAAAAACATTCAGTACTTC. Protein product: CASSLATGNKNIQYF.

This rearrangement joins TRBV7-9 to TRBJ2-2, with 7 positions matching TRBD1. After removal of 2 bases from V and 5 bases from J, the junction contained 5 bases not matched to a gene. The germline CDR1 and CDR2 sequences are SEHNR and FQNEAQ (reference sequence). The CDR3 sequence is 15 residues long. This chain's CDR3 is CASSLYSQGTGELFF. The CDR3 DNA follows: TGTGCCAGCAGCTTATATTCACAGGGGACCGGGGAGCTGTTTTTT. The full variable domain, with the rest looked up from reference TRBV7-9 and TRBJ2-2, is DTGVSQNPRHKITKRGQNVTFRCDPISEHNRLYWYRQTLGQGPEFLTYFQNEAQLEKSRLLSDRFSAERPKGSFSTLEIQRTEQGDSAMYLCASSLYSQGTGELFFGEGSRLTVL.

In this sample, this clone turned up once. This rearrangement joins TRBV15 to TRBJ2-2, with D tentatively TRBD1 (6 bases). The CDR3 contains 16 residues. In germline, CDR1 is LNHNV, CDR2 YYDKDF (reference sequence). V was shortened by 2 bases and J by 6 bases, with 16 bases between the two germline ends. The CDR3 DNA reads TGTGCCACCAGCAGAAGCTACGCAGGGGTCGCCGGGGAGCTGTTTTTT. It codes for CATSRSYAGVAGELFF.